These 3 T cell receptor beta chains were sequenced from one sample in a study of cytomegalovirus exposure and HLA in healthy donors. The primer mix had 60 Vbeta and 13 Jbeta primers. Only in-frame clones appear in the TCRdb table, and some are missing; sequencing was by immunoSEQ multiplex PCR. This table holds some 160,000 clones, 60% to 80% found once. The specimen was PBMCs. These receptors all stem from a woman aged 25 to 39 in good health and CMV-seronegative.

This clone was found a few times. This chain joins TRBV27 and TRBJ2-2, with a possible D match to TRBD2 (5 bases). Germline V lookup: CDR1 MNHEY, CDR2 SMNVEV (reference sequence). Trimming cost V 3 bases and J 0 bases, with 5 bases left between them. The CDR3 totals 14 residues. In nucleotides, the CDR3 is TGTGCCAGCAGTTTTAGCGCGAACACCGGGGAGCTGTTTTTT. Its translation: CASSFSANTGELFF.

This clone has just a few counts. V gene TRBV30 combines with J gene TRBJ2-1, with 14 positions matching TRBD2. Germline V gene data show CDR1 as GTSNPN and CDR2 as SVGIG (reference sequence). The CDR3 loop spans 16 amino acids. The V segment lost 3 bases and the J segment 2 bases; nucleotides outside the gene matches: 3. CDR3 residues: CAWRTSGGATYNEQFF. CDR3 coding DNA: TGTGCCTGGAGGACTAGCGGGGGGGCGACCTACAATGAGCAGTTCTTC.

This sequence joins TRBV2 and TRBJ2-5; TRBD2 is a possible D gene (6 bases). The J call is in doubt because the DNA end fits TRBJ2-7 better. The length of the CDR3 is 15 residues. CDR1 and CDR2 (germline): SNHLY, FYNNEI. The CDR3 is CASSRAGVITYEQYF. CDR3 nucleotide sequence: TGTGCCAGCAGCCGAGCGGGCGTCATTACCTACGAGCAGTACTTC.